This passage covers 4 T cell receptor beta chains from one sample sequenced in a study of cytomegalovirus exposure and HLA in healthy donors (dated by TCRdb to the late 2010s). The library was produced with the immunoSEQ multiplex PCR assay. The multiplex PCR relied on a mix of 60 forward primers for TCR Vbeta segments and 13 reverse primers for TCR Jbeta segments. TCRdb retrieved this table from immuneACCESS and kept in-frame rearrangements only. Not all clones are present; in checked studies, unresolved V genes account for under half, and no reason is known for the remainder. Within this sample are some 130,000 clones, with roughly four fifths of them counted one time only. Clones ranked in the top ten supply approximately 7.8% of the sample. Sequencing used PBMCs. Receptor source: a male donor in good health and CMV-seronegative.

The J gene is TRBJ2-1, the V gene TRBV19; tentative D call: TRBD1 (5 bases). Germline assignment: CDR1 LNHDA and CDR2 SQIVND (reference sequence). V dropped 5 bases and J dropped 2 bases, with 7 bases sitting between them. CDR3 length: 13 residues. The CDR3 nucleotides read TGTGCCAGTAGTTGGGGCACCTACAATGAGCAGTTCTTC. Translation: CASSWGTYNEQFF.

The chain carries TRBV7-2 and TRBJ2-5; tentatively, D is TRBD1 (6 bases). With 5 bases removed from V and 6 bases from J, the gap between germline ends came to 13 bases. Germline V gene data show CDR1 as SGHTA and CDR2 as FQGNSA. The CDR3 is 13 amino acids. The chain's CDR3 is CASSTGQLQTQYF. The CDR3 nucleotides read TGTGCCAGCAGCACCGGACAGTTGCAGACCCAGTACTTC.

The genes are TRBV7-2 and TRBJ2-7; the match to TRBD1 covers 9 bases. The germline gives CDR1 SGHTA, CDR2 FQGNSA. This CDR3 is 16 amino acids long. Unmatched junction bases numbered 12, after V lost 5 bases and J lost 4 bases. The CDR3 DNA follows: TGTGCCAGCAGCCCTAATCCCCGACAGGGGGGGTACGAGCAGTACTTC. Amino acids: CASSPNPRQGGYEQYF.

The gene calls are TRBV5-1 and TRBJ2-5; D is perhaps TRBD2 (6 bases). From germline, CDR1 is SGHRS and CDR2 YFSETQ. The V gene lost 0 bases and the J gene lost 5 bases, with 14 bases spanning the gap. The CDR3 spans 15 residues. CDR3 amino acids: CASSLAAGIGETQYF. The CDR3 DNA is TGCGCCAGCAGCTTGGCCGCGGGAATAGGGGAGACCCAGTACTTC.